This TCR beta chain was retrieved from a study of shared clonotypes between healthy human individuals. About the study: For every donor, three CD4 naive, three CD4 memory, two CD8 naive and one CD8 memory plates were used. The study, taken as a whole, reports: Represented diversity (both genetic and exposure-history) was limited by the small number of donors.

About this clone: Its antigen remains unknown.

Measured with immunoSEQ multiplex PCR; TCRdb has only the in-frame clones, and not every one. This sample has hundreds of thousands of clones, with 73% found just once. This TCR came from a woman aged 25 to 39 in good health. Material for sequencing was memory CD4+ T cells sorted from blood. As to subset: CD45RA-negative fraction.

The CDR3 DNA sequence: TGTGCCAACGACGAGGACCCAATACCCCAGCATTTT. It translates to CANDEDPIPQHF. The rearrangement joins TRBV28 to TRBJ1-5; D is ambiguous. CDR1 and CDR2 from the germline V gene are MDHEN and SYDVKM. Deletions cut 10 bases from V and 10 bases from J, with 17 bases between. The CDR3 consists of 12 residues. Filled out from reference TRBV28 and TRBJ1-5, the complete variable domain reads DVKVTQSSRYLVKRTGEKVFLECVQDMDHENMFWYRQDPGLGLRLIYFSYDVKMKEKGDIPEGYSVSREKKERFSLILESASTNQTSMYLCANDEDPIPQHFGDGTRLSIL.